One sample yielded the 25 T cell receptor beta chains listed below, sequenced in a study of blood T cell repertoires in COVID-19. TCRdb's copy holds only in-frame clones and misses some; the assay was immunoSEQ multiplex PCR. Here the sample spans about 190,000 clones, 84% being singletons. Material: peripheral blood. The receptors originated from a human donor in a cohort sampled during active COVID-19.

In DNA form, the CDR3 reads TGTGCCAGCACCTTAGGGACAGTCTGGGGGGATACGCAGTATTTT. Protein: CASTLGTVWGDTQYF. The chain employs TRBV5-6 and TRBJ2-3; TRBD1 matches 7 bases. With V trimmed by 6 bases and J by 6 bases, 13 bases remained unmatched. The CDR3 covers 15 residues. Germline CDR1 reads SGHDT; CDR2 reads YYEEEE.

J is TRBJ2-6 and V is TRBV2; 7 nucleotides agree with TRBD1. The CDR3 length is 14 residues. After removal of 8 bases from V and 2 bases from J, the junction contained 3 bases not matched to a gene. The germline gives CDR1 SNHLY, CDR2 FYNNEI. The CDR3 coding sequence is TGTGCCAGCCATAGGGGGCCTGGGGCCAACGTCCTGACTTTC. This encodes CASHRGPGANVLTF.

This clone has just a few counts. The V and J genes are TRBV4-1 and TRBJ1-2, with TRBD1 matching over 7 bases. The germline gives CDR1 MGHRA, CDR2 YSYEKL. The CDR3 consists of 15 residues. Trimming removed 0 bases from V and 3 bases from J; junction bases left unmatched: 4. In nucleotides, the CDR3 is TGCGCCAGCAGCCAAGAGGACAGGTCGTACTATGGCTACACCTTC. It codes for CASSQEDRSYYGYTF.

J is TRBJ1-5 and V is TRBV6-5; no firm D call. Trimming took 2 bases from V and 0 from J, leaving 8 bases between them. The CDR3 runs to 15 residues. In germline, CDR1 is MNHEY, CDR2 SVGAGI. The DNA of the CDR3 is TGTGCCAGCAGTTACGTACAGAATAGCAATCAGCCCCAGCATTTT. It is translated as CASSYVQNSNQPQHF.

In this sample, this clone turned up a few times. The V gene is TRBV6-2 or TRBV6-3, the J gene TRBJ2-5; TRBD1 matches 9 bases. The V and J ends lost 4 bases and 4 bases, in that order; junction bases with no gene match: 7. The germline gives CDR1 MNHEY, CDR2 SVGEGT. This CDR3 has 15 residues. The CDR3 DNA reads as TGTGCCAGCAGTTTCGGACAGGGGCTGTCAGAGACCCAGTACTTC. This codes for CASSFGQGLSETQYF.

The chain is built from TRBV5-1 and TRBJ1-4; 7 nucleotides agree with TRBD1. The CDR3 runs 15 residues. The V gene end was trimmed by 4 bases and the J gene end by 5 bases; junction bases not matched to a gene: 8. Germline values: CDR1 SGHRS, CDR2 YFSETQ. CDR3 residues: CASSPQGVENEKLFF. DNA of the CDR3: TGCGCCAGCAGCCCGCAGGGGGTGGAAAATGAAAAACTGTTTTTT.

The chain employs TRBV27 and TRBJ2-3, with TRBD2 matching 15 bases. CDR1 and CDR2 (germline): MNHEY, SMNVEV (reference sequence). Trimming removed 7 bases from V and 7 bases from J; junction bases left unmatched: 6. The CDR3 runs 15 residues. The CDR3 loop reads CASTGLAGGMYTQYF. The CDR3 coding sequence is TGTGCCAGCACCGGACTAGCGGGGGGGATGTATACGCAGTATTTT.

The V and J genes are TRBV5-1 and TRBJ1-1; D gene unclear. This CDR3 has 15 residues. CDR1 and CDR2 from the germline V gene are SGHRS and YFSETQ. Deletions cut 0 bases from V and 0 bases from J, with 9 bases between. As DNA, the CDR3 is TGCGCCAGCAGCTTGGGGCGGCTCATGAACACTGAAGCTTTCTTT. It specifies CASSLGRLMNTEAFF.

The chain joins TRBV7-9 to TRBJ2-3; 9 positions match TRBD2. The CDR3 is 16 residues long. V shed 5 bases and J 2 bases; nucleotides not matched to a gene: 8. Germline V lookup: CDR1 SEHNR, CDR2 FQNEAQ (reference sequence). The CDR3 reads CASSPGRGGITDTQYF. Here the CDR3 DNA reads TGTGCCAGCAGCCCCGGGCGGGGGGGCATCACAGATACGCAGTATTTT.

This CDR3 reads CASSQQTGGYGYTF. The CDR3 region has the DNA TGTGCCAGCAGCCAACAGACAGGGGGCTATGGCTACACCTTC. This rearrangement joins TRBV3-1 (or the pseudogene TRBV3-2) to TRBJ1-2; 9 bases agree with TRBD1. Germline assignment: CDR1 LGHDT and CDR2 YNNKEL (reference sequence). V was pared by 2 bases and J by 4 bases, with 2 bases of the junction left unmatched. The CDR3 consists of 14 residues.

The chain is built from TRBV10-1 and TRBJ2-7, with TRBD2 matching 11 bases. The CDR3 loop spans 16 amino acids. J gave up 2 bases and V 3 bases, and 6 bases lay outside the gene matches. Germline V gene data show CDR1 as WNHNN and CDR2 as SYGVQD (reference sequence). CDR3 sequence: CASSEVTSGIPYEQYF. CDR3 in DNA: TGCGCCAGCAGTGAAGTGACTAGCGGGATCCCCTACGAGCAGTACTTC.

The J gene is TRBJ2-6, the V gene TRBV28; 9 bases match TRBD2. Germline-derived CDR1 and CDR2 are MDHEN and SYDVKM. Trimming took 11 bases from V and 2 from J; bases not matched to a gene: 7. CDR3 length: 15 residues. The CDR3 DNA is TGTGCCTGTAGCGGGGGCCCTCCTGGGGCCAACGTCCTGACTTTC. Translation gives CACSGGPPGANVLTF.

The gene calls are TRBV30 and TRBJ2-1; 9 bases align to TRBD2. CDR1 and CDR2 from the germline V gene are GTSNPN and SVGIG (reference sequence). This CDR3 region has 14 residues. Germline trimming cut 0 bases from V and 6 bases from J; bases unmatched to any gene: 3. CDR3 amino acids: CAWSVSGSINEQFF. The CDR3 DNA follows: TGTGCCTGGAGTGTTAGCGGGAGTATCAATGAGCAGTTCTTC.

The chain recombines TRBV28 with TRBJ2-4; 9 bases map to TRBD2. This CDR3 is 17 amino acids long. CDR1 is MDHEN, CDR2 SYDVKM, per germline. The V segment lost 7 bases and the J segment 0 bases; nucleotides outside the gene matches: 10. The DNA of the CDR3 is TGTGCCAGCATAGACACTAGCGGGTATCTAGCCAAAAACATTCAGTACTTC. It is translated as CASIDTSGYLAKNIQYF.

The chain couples TRBV20-1 to TRBJ2-3; D call uncertain. CDR1 DFQATT and CDR2 SNEGSKA come from the germline V gene (reference sequence). This CDR3 has 11 amino acids. V was pared by 7 bases and J by 3 bases, with 8 bases between. The CDR3 coding sequence is TGCAGTGAGACCGGGACAGATACGCAGTATTTT. Amino acids: CSETGTDTQYF.

The chain uses TRBV5-1 and TRBJ1-1; perhaps TRBD1 as D (6 bases). The CDR3 sequence is 12 residues long. Trimming took off 4 bases at V and 5 bases at J, with 9 bases between the two ends. In germline, CDR1 is SGHRS, CDR2 YFSETQ. This CDR3 is CASSLGQTEAFF. The CDR3 DNA sequence: TGCGCCAGCAGCCTGGGACAAACTGAAGCTTTCTTT.

V and J are TRBV3-1 (or the pseudogene TRBV3-2) and TRBJ2-2, with D possibly matching TRBD1 (6 bases). The ends were cut back, 0 bases at V and 6 bases at J, with 14 bases in the middle. Germline CDR1 and CDR2: LGHDT and YNNKEL (reference sequence). The CDR3 runs to 16 residues. The CDR3 sequence: CASSQDAQQGAGELFF. CDR3 DNA: TGTGCCAGCAGCCAAGATGCCCAACAGGGAGCCGGGGAGCTGTTTTTT.

In its sample, this clone is medium-sized. This chain links TRBV5-1 with TRBJ2-1; 9 positions agree with TRBD2. The CDR3 totals 16 residues. Germline CDR1 is SGHRS and CDR2 is YFSETQ. Unmatched junction bases numbered 10, after V lost 0 bases and J lost 9 bases. The CDR3 is CASSLAFSGSKGEQFF. The CDR3 nucleotides read TGCGCCAGCAGCTTGGCCTTTAGCGGGAGTAAGGGTGAGCAGTTCTTC.

J is TRBJ2-3 and V is TRBV3-1 (or the pseudogene TRBV3-2); possibly TRBD2 for D (6 bases). This CDR3 is 16 amino acids long. Germline CDR1 is LGHDT and CDR2 is YNNKEL (reference sequence). V was pared by 1 base and J by 0 bases, with 11 bases between. CDR3 sequence (DNA): TGTGCCAGCAGCCAAGCAACCGGGACTAGCACAGATACGCAGTATTTT. Encoded protein: CASSQATGTSTDTQYF.

The CDR3 loop is CASSFELSRSGNTIYF. The CDR3 coding sequence is TGTGCCAGCAGCTTCGAACTAAGCAGATCCGGAAACACCATATATTTT. The V call is TRBV7-9, the J call TRBJ1-3; D not resolved. The germline CDR1 and CDR2 sequences are SEHNR and FQNEAQ (reference sequence). The V end was cut by 3 bases, the J end by 4 bases, with 16 bases between. This CDR3 region has 16 residues.

The rearrangement uses TRBV18 and TRBJ2-7, with 8 nucleotides matching TRBD1. Trimming took 1 base from V and 4 from J; bases not matched to a gene: 15. This CDR3 has 18 residues. The V gene's germline CDR1 is KGHSH and CDR2 LQKENI. CDR3 DNA: TGTGCCAGCTCACCACGCTTATCCGGACAGGGATATCGGTACGAGCAGTACTTC. Translation: CASSPRLSGQGYRYEQYF.

This chain joins TRBV6-1 and TRBJ1-6; the D gene is possibly TRBD1 (6 bases). Deletions cut 2 bases from V and 9 bases from J, with 11 bases between. This CDR3 region has 14 residues. Germline V gives CDR1 MNHNS, CDR2 SASEGT. The CDR3: CASSEHRVVSPLHF. CDR3 bases: TGTGCCAGCAGTGAACACAGGGTGGTTTCACCCCTCCACTTT.

The genes are TRBV19 and TRBJ1-2, with TRBD1 matching over 8 bases. Germline CDR1 reads LNHDA; CDR2 reads SQIVND (reference sequence). Trimming at V came to 4 bases and at J to 5 bases, leaving 6 bases not matched to a gene. The CDR3 is 14 residues long. CDR3 DNA: TGTGCCAGTAGTAGCGGACAGGGCTGGTATGGCTACACCTTC. The encoded protein is CASSSGQGWYGYTF.

In DNA, the CDR3 is TGTGCCAGCAGTGGGGAGCAAACAACTAATGAAAAACTGTTTTTT. This codes for CASSGEQTTNEKLFF. The V and J genes are TRBV2 and TRBJ1-4; D not resolved. The CDR3 is made up of 15 amino acids. V shed 4 bases and J shed 0 bases, with 9 bases lying between them. CDR1 SNHLY and CDR2 FYNNEI come from the germline V gene.

The V gene is TRBV25-1, the J gene TRBJ1-5; D perhaps matches TRBD1 (5 bases). Germline loops: CDR1 MGHDK, CDR2 SYGVNS. The CDR3 loop spans 15 amino acids. The ends were cut back, 4 bases at V and 4 bases at J, with 14 bases in the middle. The DNA of the CDR3 is TGTGCCAGCAGTGGCTCCGGGACTCAGAATCAGCCCCAGCATTTT. Its translation is CASSGSGTQNQPQHF.